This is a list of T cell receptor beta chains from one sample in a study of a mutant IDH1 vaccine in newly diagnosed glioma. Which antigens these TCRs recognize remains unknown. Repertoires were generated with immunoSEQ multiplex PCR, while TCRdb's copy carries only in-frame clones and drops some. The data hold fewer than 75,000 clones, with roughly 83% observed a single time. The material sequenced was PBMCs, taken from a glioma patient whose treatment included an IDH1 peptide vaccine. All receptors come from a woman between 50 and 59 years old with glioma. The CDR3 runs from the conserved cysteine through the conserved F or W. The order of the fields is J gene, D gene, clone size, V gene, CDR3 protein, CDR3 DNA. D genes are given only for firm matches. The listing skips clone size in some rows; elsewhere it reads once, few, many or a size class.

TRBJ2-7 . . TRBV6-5 CASRGEGPGEQYF TGTGCCAGCAGGGGTGAGGGCCCGGGCGAGCAGTACTTC
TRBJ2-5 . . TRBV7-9 CASSPIGGEETQYF TGTGCCAGCAGCCCCATAGGGGGGGAGGAGACCCAGTACTTC
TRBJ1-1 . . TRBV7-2 CASSLRAVSTLGTEAFF TGTGCCAGCAGCTTAAGAGCTGTCTCGACGCTCGGCACTGAAGCTTTCTTT
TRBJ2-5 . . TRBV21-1 CASSNRQGAFQETQYF TGTGCCAGCAGCAACAGACAGGGGGCTTTCCAAGAGACCCAGTACTTC
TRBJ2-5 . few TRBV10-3 CAISESNTGSIFRETQYF TGTGCCATCAGTGAGTCGAATACAGGGTCCATTTTCCGGGAGACCCAGTACTTC
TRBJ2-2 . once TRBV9 CASSVEGGNTGELFF TGTGCCAGCAGCGTCGAGGGAGGGAACACCGGGGAGCTGTTTTTT
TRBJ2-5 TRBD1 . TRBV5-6 CASRLAGTGIQETQYF TGTGCCAGCAGGTTGGCCGGGACAGGGATTCAAGAGACCCAGTACTTC
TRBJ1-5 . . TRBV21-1 CASSKVGGGSNQPQHF .
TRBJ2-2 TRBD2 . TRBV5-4 CASTEAAGLNTGELFF TGTGCCAGCACCGAAGCAGCGGGGCTAAACACCGGGGAGCTGTTTTTT
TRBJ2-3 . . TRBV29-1 CSAQGAADTQYF TGCAGCGCCCAAGGTGCGGCAGATACGCAGTATTTT